The 17 T cell receptor beta chains listed next were all sequenced from one sample in a study of blood T cells in healthy people across ages. Sample-barcoded 5' priming and a J-beta primer mix drove a second PCR of 7 to 11 cycles. TCRdb itself ran the 5' RACE reads through MiXCR, one entry per CDR3 protein. The sample yields 2 million or so distinct CDR3 sequences, roughly 49% seen once. The sample was blood. These receptors were collected from a woman in her thirties or forties in good health.

There are a few counts of this clonotype. The V and J genes are TRBV12-3 or TRBV12-4 and TRBJ2-2, with TRBD1 matching 9 bases. This CDR3 is 16 amino acids long. After removal of 4 bases from V and 8 bases from J, the junction contained 11 bases not matched to a gene. This CDR3 reads CASSSGTGIDSGELFF. DNA for the CDR3: TGTGCCAGCAGTTCTGGGACAGGGATAGATTCGGGGGAGCTGTTTTTT.

This chain connects TRBV28 to TRBJ1-5; TRBD1 agrees at 10 bases. The CDR3 totals 18 residues. Germline CDR1 and CDR2: MDHEN and SYDVKM. V lost 6 bases, J lost 0 bases, and 11 bases stayed unmatched. The CDR3: CASSYGTGVFYSNQPQHF. The CDR3 region has the DNA TGTGCCAGCAGCTATGGGACAGGGGTGTTCTATAGCAATCAGCCCCAGCATTTT.

This clonotype was recorded a few times. The chain has TRBV7-2 and TRBJ2-7, with D uncertain. Germline V gene lookup returns CDR1 SGHTA and CDR2 FQGNSA. Trimming stripped 1 base from V and 3 bases from J, with 16 bases between. CDR3 length equals 16 residues. For the CDR3, the DNA is TGTGCCAGCAGCTTAGGAGGTGGAGCGAATAGCTACGAGCAGTACTTC. It is translated as CASSLGGGANSYEQYF.

This chain links TRBV6-7 with TRBJ2-1; no definite D call. TRBV6-7 has ORF status, its function being uncertain. This CDR3 has 16 amino acids. The V gene lost 0 bases and the J gene lost 4 bases, with 13 bases spanning the gap. For the CDR3, the DNA is TGTGCCAGCAGTTACTCGAAAAGCGCCGCTTACAATGAGCAGTTCTTC. This sequence encodes CASSYSKSAAYNEQFF.

J is TRBJ2-1 and V is TRBV6-2 or TRBV6-3, with a possible D match to TRBD2 (6 bases). Trimming stripped 5 bases from V and 3 bases from J, with 11 bases between. The V gene's germline CDR1 is MNHEY and CDR2 SVGEGT. This CDR3 is built from 14 residues. The DNA of the CDR3 is TGTGCCAGCAGTCGGCGGGACGGCTACAATGAGCAGTTCTTC. Its protein product is CASSRRDGYNEQFF.

This chain joins TRBV7-4 and TRBJ2-4; D gene unclear. In germline, CDR1 is SGHVT, CDR2 SQSDAQ. Trimming took off 4 bases at V and 0 bases at J, with 7 bases between the two ends. CDR3 length equals 14 residues. In DNA, the CDR3 is TGTGCCAGCAGCTATCAGGAAGCCAAAAACATTCAGTACTTC. Translating it yields CASSYQEAKNIQYF.

This chain joins TRBV7-9 and TRBJ2-7, with 7 bases matching TRBD1. Trimming took 11 bases from V and 3 from J; bases not matched to a gene: 10. CDR3 length: 13 residues. Germline CDR1 reads SEHNR; CDR2 reads FQNEAQ (reference sequence). CDR3 nucleotide sequence: TGTGCCTTGGGGCAGGGGGAAGTCTACGAGCAGTACTTC. It codes for CALGQGEVYEQYF.

This sequence joins TRBV24-1 and TRBJ2-3; the match to TRBD1 covers 8 bases. Unmatched junction bases numbered 3, after V lost 5 bases and J lost 0 bases. The germline gives CDR1 KGHDR, CDR2 SFDVKD. The CDR3 loop spans 15 amino acids. This CDR3 reads CATSGWTGSTDTQYF. In DNA, the CDR3 is TGTGCCACCAGTGGGTGGACAGGGAGCACAGATACGCAGTATTTT.

The chain recombines TRBV3-1 with TRBJ2-4; D is ambiguous. CDR1 is LGHDT, CDR2 YNNKEL, per germline (reference sequence). This CDR3 has 13 amino acids. The V gene lost 6 bases and the J gene lost 13 bases, with 19 bases spanning the gap. The CDR3 nucleotides read TGTGCCAGCAGAAAGGTGGGCTCCGAAACCCAGTACTTC. Its protein product is CASRKVGSETQYF.

This clonotype occurred once. The chain has TRBV4-2 and TRBJ1-1; a weak D match, TRBD1 (6 bases). The CDR3 loop spans 15 amino acids. Germline CDR1 reads LGHNA; CDR2 reads YNFKEQ. V was clipped by 0 bases and J by 9 bases, with 17 bases between them. The CDR3 sequence: CASSQDGGGQLQAFF. CDR3 nucleotides: TGTGCCAGCAGCCAAGATGGAGGGGGACAATTACAAGCTTTCTTT.

The J gene is TRBJ1-4, the V gene TRBV12-3 or TRBV12-4, with D possibly matching TRBD1 (5 bases). The CDR3 covers 15 residues. V shed 7 bases and J shed 5 bases, with 17 bases lying between them. This chain's CDR3 is CASTLWGGVNEKLFF. CDR3 DNA: TGTGCCAGCACCCTATGGGGGGGAGTAAATGAAAAACTGTTTTTT.

The chain combines TRBV7-8 with TRBJ2-2, with TRBD1 matching over 8 bases. J lost 5 bases, V lost 2 bases, and 7 bases had no gene match. The CDR3 sequence is 16 residues long. Looked up from germline, CDR1 is SGHVS and CDR2 is FQNEAQ. CDR3 DNA sequence: TGTGCCAGCAGCTTAAAGCTCCAGGGGGCGACCGGGGAGCTGTTTTTT. This translates into CASSLKLQGATGELFF.

The CDR3 region has the DNA TGTGCCAGCAGCCAAAATGTTGGGGAGACCCAGTACTTC. It yields the protein CASSQNVGETQYF. The chain has TRBV3-1 and TRBJ2-5; D is ambiguous. Trimming took 2 bases from V and 5 from J, leaving 9 bases between them. Germline assignment: CDR1 LGHDT and CDR2 YNNKEL (reference sequence). The CDR3 sequence is 13 residues long.

This chain uses TRBV4-2 with TRBJ2-3, with D tentatively TRBD2 (5 bases). The V end lost 0 bases, the J end lost 0 bases, and 10 bases lay between the germline ends. Germline V CDR1 and CDR2: LGHNA, YNFKEQ. This CDR3 is built from 16 residues. For the CDR3, the DNA is TGTGCCAGCAGCCAAGATGCGGGCCTCAGCACAGATACGCAGTATTTT. This encodes CASSQDAGLSTDTQYF.

This chain uses TRBV3-1 with TRBJ2-5; 8 bases are shared with TRBD2. V lost 2 bases and J lost 4; bases outside the gene matches: 6. The CDR3 is 15 residues long. Germline V gene lookup returns CDR1 LGHDT and CDR2 YNNKEL (reference sequence). The CDR3 DNA reads as TGTGCCAGCAGCCAAAATTTGGCGGGGGGAGAGACCCAGTACTTC. Translated, it gives CASSQNLAGGETQYF.

This clonotype was counted only a few times. The J gene is TRBJ2-5, the V gene TRBV28; either TRBD1 or TRBD2 may fit D (5 bases each). Per the germline V gene, CDR1 is MDHEN and CDR2 is SYDVKM. Trimming shortened V by 8 bases and J by 1 base, and 11 bases separated the two germline ends. This CDR3 spans 13 amino acids. CDR3 in DNA: TGTGCCAGCGACGCCGGGGCCCAAGAGACCCAGTACTTC. Translation gives CASDAGAQETQYF.

The chain combines TRBV25-1 with TRBJ2-1; 12 nucleotides match TRBD1. The DNA matches TRBJ2-7 better at its end, which makes the J call doubtful. Germline V gives CDR1 MGHDK, CDR2 SYGVNS. The CDR3 runs to 20 residues. The CDR3 nucleotides are TGTGCCAGCAGTCCTATAGGGACACCGGGACAGGGGGCTACCTACAATGAGCAGTACTTC. It codes for CASSPIGTPGQGATYNEQYF.